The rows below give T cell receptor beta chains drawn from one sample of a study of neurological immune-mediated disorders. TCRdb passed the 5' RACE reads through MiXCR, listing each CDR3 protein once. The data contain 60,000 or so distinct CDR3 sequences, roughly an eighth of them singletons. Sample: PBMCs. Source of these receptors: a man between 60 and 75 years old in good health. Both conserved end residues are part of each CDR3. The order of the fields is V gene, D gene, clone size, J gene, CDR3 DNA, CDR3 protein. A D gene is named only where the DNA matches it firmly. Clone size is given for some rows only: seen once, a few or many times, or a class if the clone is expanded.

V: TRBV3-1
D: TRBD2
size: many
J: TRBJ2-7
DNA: TGTGCCAGCAGCGTTAGCGGGGGAAACGAGCAGTACTTC
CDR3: CASSVSGGNEQYF

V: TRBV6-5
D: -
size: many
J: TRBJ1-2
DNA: TGTGCCAGCAGTCGAGGACAGCCCATTAACTATGGCTACACCTTC
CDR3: CASSRGQPINYGYTF

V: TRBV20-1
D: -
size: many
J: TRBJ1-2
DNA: TGCAGTGCTAGAGGGGACTCCGGCTACACCTTC
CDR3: CSARGDSGYTF

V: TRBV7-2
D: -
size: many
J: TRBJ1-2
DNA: TGTGCCAGCAGCTCTAGACCCACCGAATCTAACTATGGCTACACCTTC
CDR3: CASSSRPTESNYGYTF

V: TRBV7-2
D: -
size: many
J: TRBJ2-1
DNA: TGTGCCAGCACGGAGGGGGTTCGGTCGGATGAGCAGTTCTTC
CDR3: CASTEGVRSDEQFF

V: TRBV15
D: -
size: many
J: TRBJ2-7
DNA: TGTGCCACCAGCAGAGATACAGGATTAGACGAGCAGTACTTC
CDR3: CATSRDTGLDEQYF

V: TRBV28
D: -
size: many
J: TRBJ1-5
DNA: TGTGCCAGCACACTGGCGAGTTCCCAGCATTTT
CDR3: CASTLASSQHF

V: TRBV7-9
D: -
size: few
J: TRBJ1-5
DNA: TGTGCCAGCAGCCCCGTGGGGGGCGGCAATCAGCCCCAGCATTTT
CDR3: CASSPVGGGNQPQHF

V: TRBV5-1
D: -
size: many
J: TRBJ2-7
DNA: TGCGCCAGCAACCGGGACGGAACCTACGAGCAGTACTTC
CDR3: CASNRDGTYEQYF

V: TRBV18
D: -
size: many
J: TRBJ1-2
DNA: TGTGCCAGCTCACCACCGGGAGGGTCTGGCTACACCTTC
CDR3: CASSPPGGSGYTF

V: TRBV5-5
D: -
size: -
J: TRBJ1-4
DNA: TGTGCCAGCCTAGACAGGAACTTGGAAAAACTGTTTTTT
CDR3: CASLDRNLEKLFF

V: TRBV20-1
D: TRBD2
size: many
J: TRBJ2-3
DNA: TGCAGTGCTCTCTCCGGGACTAGCGGGTCCACAGATACGCAGTATTTT
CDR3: CSALSGTSGSTDTQYF

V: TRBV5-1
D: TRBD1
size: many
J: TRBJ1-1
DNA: TGCGCCAGCGGGACAGGGAGGGTGGCAGGGAACGCTGAAGCTTTCTTT
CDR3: CASGTGRVAGNAEAFF

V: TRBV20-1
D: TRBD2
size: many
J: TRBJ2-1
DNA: TGCAGTGGGAGCGGGGGGGGCTACAATGAGCAGTTCTTC
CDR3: CSGSGGGYNEQFF

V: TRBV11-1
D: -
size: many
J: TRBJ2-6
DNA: TGTGCCAGCAGTCCTCAGAGGGCCGGCGGGGCCAACGTCCTGACTTTC
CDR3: CASSPQRAGGANVLTF

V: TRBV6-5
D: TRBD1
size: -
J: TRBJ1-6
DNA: TGTACCAGCAGGGGGACCGAATATAATTCACCCCTCCACTTT
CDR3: CTSRGTEYNSPLHF

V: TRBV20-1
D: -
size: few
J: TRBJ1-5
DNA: TGCAGTGCTAGAGAGCAGGCCCCCAATCAGCCCCAGCATTTT
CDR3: CSAREQAPNQPQHF

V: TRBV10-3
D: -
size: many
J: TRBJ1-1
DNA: TGTGCCATCAGTGAGTCGGGGGTACAGGACACTGAAGCTTTCTTT
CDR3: CAISESGVQDTEAFF